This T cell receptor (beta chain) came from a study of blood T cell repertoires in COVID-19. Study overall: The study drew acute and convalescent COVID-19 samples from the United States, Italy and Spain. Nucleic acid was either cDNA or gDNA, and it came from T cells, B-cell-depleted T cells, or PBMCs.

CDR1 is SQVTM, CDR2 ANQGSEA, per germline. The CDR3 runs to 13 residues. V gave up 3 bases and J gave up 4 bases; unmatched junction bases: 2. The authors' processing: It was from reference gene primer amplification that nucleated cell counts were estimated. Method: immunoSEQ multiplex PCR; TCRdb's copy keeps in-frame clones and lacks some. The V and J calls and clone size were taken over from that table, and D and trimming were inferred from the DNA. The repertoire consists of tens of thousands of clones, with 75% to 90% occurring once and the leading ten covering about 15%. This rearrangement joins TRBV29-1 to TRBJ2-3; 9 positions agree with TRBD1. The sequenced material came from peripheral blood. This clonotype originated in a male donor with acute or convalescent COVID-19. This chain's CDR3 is CSVEGQGADTQYF. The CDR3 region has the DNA TGCAGCGTTGAGGGACAGGGAGCAGATACGCAGTATTTT.